The T cell receptor beta chain described here comes from a study of cytomegalovirus exposure and HLA in healthy donors. Looked up from germline, CDR1 is GTSNPN and CDR2 is SVGIG (reference sequence). Trimming took off 1 base at V and 7 bases at J, with 11 bases between the two ends. The CDR3 runs to 13 residues. The PCR made use of 60 Vbeta and 13 Jbeta primers. In the study's own analysis: It was a later analysis that counted roughly 80 million unique TCR beta chains, of which around 11 million were shared. Some clones are missing from TCRdb's copy, which holds only in-frame ones; the method was immunoSEQ multiplex PCR. V, J and clone size were drawn from that table, and D and trimming were deduced from the DNA. Of approximately 97,000 clones in the sample, nearly 65% were seen once.

The J gene is TRBJ1-5, the V gene TRBV30; D is unclear. Sequenced sample: PBMCs. This clonotype originated in a human donor in good health. The CDR3 nucleotides read TGTGCCTGGAGTGGGAGGGCTTGGCAGCCCCAGCATTTT. Its protein product is CAWSGRAWQPQHF.